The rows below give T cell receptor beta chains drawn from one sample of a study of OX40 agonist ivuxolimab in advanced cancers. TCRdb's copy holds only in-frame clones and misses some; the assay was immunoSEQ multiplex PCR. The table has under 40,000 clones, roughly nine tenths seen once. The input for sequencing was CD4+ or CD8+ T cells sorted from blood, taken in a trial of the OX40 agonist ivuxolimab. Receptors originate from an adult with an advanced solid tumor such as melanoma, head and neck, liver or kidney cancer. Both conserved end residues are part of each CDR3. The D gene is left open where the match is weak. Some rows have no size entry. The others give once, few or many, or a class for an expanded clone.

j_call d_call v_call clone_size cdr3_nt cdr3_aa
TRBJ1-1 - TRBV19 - TGTGCCAGTAGTATCGCAGGGGCGGACACTGAAGCTTTCTTT CASSIAGADTEAFF
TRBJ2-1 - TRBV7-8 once TGTGCCAGCAGCGTTCGCGGGCAAGAGCAGTTCTTC CASSVRGQEQFF
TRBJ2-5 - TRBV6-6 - TGTGCCAGCAGCCCCCCGGGGGCTGGAGAGACCCAGTACTTC CASSPPGAGETQYF
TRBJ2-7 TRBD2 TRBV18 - TGTGCCAGCTCACGTGACGGGGGGGCCCCCTACGAGCAGTACTTC CASSRDGGAPYEQYF
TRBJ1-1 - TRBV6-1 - TGTGCCAGCAGTGAAAGGGGCAGCTACATGAACACTGAAGCTTTCTTT CASSERGSYMNTEAFF
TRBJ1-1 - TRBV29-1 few TGCAGCGTTGAACTGGGCACTGAAGCTTTCTTT CSVELGTEAFF
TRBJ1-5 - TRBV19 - TGTGCCAGTAGTATAGTCGGGGAAAATCAGCCCCAGCATTTT CASSIVGENQPQHF
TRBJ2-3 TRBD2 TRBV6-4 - TGTGCCAGCAGTGAAACTAGCGAGACAGATACGCAGTATTTT CASSETSETDTQYF
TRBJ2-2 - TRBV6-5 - TGTGCCAGCACCCTGGACCCAACCCGGGTTGGGGAGCTGTTTTTT CASTLDPTRVGELFF
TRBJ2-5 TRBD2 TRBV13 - TGTGCCAGCAGCGAACTAGCGGGGGGCCAAGAGACCCAGTACTTC CASSELAGGQETQYF
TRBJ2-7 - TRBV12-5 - TGTGCTAGTGGGACGCTTAGCTCCTACGAGCAGTACTTC CASGTLSSYEQYF
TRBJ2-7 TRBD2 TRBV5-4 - TGTGCCAGCAGCTCCCAGCGGGGGCCCGGCTACGAGCAGTACTTC CASSSQRGPGYEQYF
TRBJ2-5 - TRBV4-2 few TGTGCCAGCAGCCAAGAGGCAGGACAAGAGACCCAGTACTTC CASSQEAGQETQYF
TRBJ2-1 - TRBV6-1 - TGTGCCAGCCGTACAGATCCCTATGTCAACAATGAGCAGTTCTTC CASRTDPYVNNEQFF
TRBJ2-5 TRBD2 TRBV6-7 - TGTGCCAGCAGTCCCCTTGTCGGGGGGTCTGAGACCCAGTACTTC CASSPLVGGSETQYF
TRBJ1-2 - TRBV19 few TGTGCCAGTAGTGCCGGCTATGGCTACACCTTC CASSAGYGYTF
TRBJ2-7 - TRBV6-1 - TGTGCCACCCGAGGGGCAGACGAGCAGTACTTC CATRGADEQYF
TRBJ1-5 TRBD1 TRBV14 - TGTGCCAGCAGCCAAGACTGGACAGGGGATGGCAATCAGCCCCAGCATTTT CASSQDWTGDGNQPQHF
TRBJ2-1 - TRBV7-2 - TGTGCCAGCAGCTTAGGACCCTACAATGAGCAGTTCTTC CASSLGPYNEQFF
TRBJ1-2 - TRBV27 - TGTGCCAGCAGACCGGACATGAGCTTTAACTATGGCTACACCTTC CASRPDMSFNYGYTF
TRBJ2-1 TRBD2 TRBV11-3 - TGTGCCAGCAGTTCGGGCGGGGGGGCCCCCAATGAGCAGTTCTTC CASSSGGGAPNEQFF
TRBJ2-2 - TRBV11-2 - TGTGCCAGCAGCTACGCCCCGGGGTTGGGTGGAAACACCGGGGAGCTGTTTTTT CASSYAPGLGGNTGELFF
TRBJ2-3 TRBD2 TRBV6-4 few TGTGCCAGCAGTGACTCGACTAGCGGGGGGGCAGATACGCAGTATTTT CASSDSTSGGADTQYF
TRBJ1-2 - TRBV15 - TGTGCCACCAGCGCACGACGATCTAACTATGGCTACACCTTC CATSARRSNYGYTF
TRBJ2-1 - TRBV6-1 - TGTGCCAGCAGTGAAGGTGGAGGGTGGGATGAGCAGTTCTTC CASSEGGGWDEQFF
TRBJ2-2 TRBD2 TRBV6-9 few TGTGCCAGCAGGACTAGCGGGGGGGCCGGGGAGCTGTTTTTT CASRTSGGAGELFF
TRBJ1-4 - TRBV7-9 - TGTGCCAGCAGCTTTTATCGGGACCGAGTTAGTCCGGCGGTTTTT CASSFYRDRVSPAVF
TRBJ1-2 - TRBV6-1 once TGTGCCAGCAGTTCCCACAGCCTCTATGGCTACACCTTC CASSSHSLYGYTF
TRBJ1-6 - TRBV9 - TGTGCCAGCAGCCCCCCTGGGGGCAATTCACCCCTCCACTTT CASSPPGGNSPLHF
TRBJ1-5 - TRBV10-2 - TGCGCCAGCAGAAACACTCAGGGGAGCAATCAGCCCCAGCATTTT CASRNTQGSNQPQHF
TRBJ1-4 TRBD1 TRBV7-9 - TGTGCCAGCAGCACGTATACGACAGGGATTAATGAAAAACTGTTTTTT CASSTYTTGINEKLFF
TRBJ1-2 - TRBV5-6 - TGTGCCAGCAGCTTGGATATAAGGGGCTACACCTTC CASSLDIRGYTF
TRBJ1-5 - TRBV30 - TGTGCCTGGAGTCAGGGTAACCAGCCCCAGCATTTT CAWSQGNQPQHF
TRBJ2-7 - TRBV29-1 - TGCAGCGCGAGGGACTCTTACTACGAGCAGTACTTC CSARDSYYEQYF
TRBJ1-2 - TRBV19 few TGTGCCAGTAGTAAGGACCTATATGGCTACACCTTC CASSKDLYGYTF
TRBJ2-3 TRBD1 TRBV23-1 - TGCGCCAGCAGTCAATCAGGACAGGGGGTATCAGATACGCAGTATTTT CASSQSGQGVSDTQYF
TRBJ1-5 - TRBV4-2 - TGTGCCAGCAGCGGGCGGCAGATCAATCAGCCCCAGCATTTT CASSGRQINQPQHF
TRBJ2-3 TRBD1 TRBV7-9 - TGTGCCAGCAGCGCAGGGGACAGGGAAGCAGATACGCAGTATTTT CASSAGDREADTQYF
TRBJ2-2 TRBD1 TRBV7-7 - TGTGCTAGCAGCGCTAGGACAGGGAGTTCCACCGGGGAGCTGTTTTTT CASSARTGSSTGELFF
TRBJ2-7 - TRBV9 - TGTGCCAGCAGCGTAGCGGACGGCTACGAGCAGTACTTC CASSVADGYEQYF
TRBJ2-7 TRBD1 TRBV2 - TGTGCCAGCACCAAGACAGGGGGTACCTACGAGCAGTACTTC CASTKTGGTYEQYF
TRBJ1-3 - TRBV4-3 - TGCGCCAGCAGCCAAGATGGGTCAGTTCCTGGAAACACCATATATTTT CASSQDGSVPGNTIYF
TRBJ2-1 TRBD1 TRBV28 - TGTGCCAGCCTTCCGGTGGGTAGCGGGGACAGGGGTGAGCAGTTCTTC CASLPVGSGDRGEQFF
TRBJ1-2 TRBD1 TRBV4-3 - TGCGCCAGCAGCCAAGATAGGAGGGGGCGGTTTCACTATGGCTACACCTTC CASSQDRRGRFHYGYTF
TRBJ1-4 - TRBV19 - TGTGCCAGTAGTATCGGGCGGGATGAAAAACTGTTTTTT CASSIGRDEKLFF